These 5 T cell receptor beta chains share one sample of origin, sequenced in a study of cytomegalovirus exposure and HLA in healthy donors. PCR involved 60 Vbeta and 13 Jbeta primers. Assay used: immunoSEQ multiplex PCR; TCRdb lists only in-frame clones, some missing. The sample records about 120,000 clones, around 84% being singletons. Sequencing input: PBMCs. Receptors were obtained from a woman between 35 and 50 years old in good health and CMV-seronegative.

The chain links TRBV7-9 to TRBJ2-1; D perhaps matches TRBD2 (5 bases). This CDR3 has 14 amino acids. Germline CDR1 is SEHNR and CDR2 is FQNEAQ (reference sequence). The V end was cut by 0 bases, the J end by 5 bases, with 8 bases between. The DNA of the CDR3 is TGTGCCAGCAGCTTAGCGCCGGAGGACAATGAGCAGTTCTTC. It codes for CASSLAPEDNEQFF.

The chain is built from TRBV6-6 and TRBJ2-7; TRBD1 might be the D (5 bases). V was clipped by 5 bases and J by 7 bases, with 12 bases between them. CDR3 length equals 12 residues. CDR1 is MNHNY and CDR2 is SVGAGI in the germline V gene (reference sequence). The CDR3 reads CASSNWGGEQYF. CDR3 nucleotides: TGTGCCAGCAGTAACTGGGGCGGTGAGCAGTACTTC.

This chain uses TRBV7-3 with TRBJ2-1; D might be TRBD1 (5 bases). The CDR3 is made up of 13 amino acids. The germline gives CDR1 SGHTA, CDR2 FQGTGA. Trimming removed 2 bases from V and 6 bases from J, with 8 bases in between. The CDR3 loop reads CASSLGAFNEQFF. CDR3 DNA: TGTGCCAGCAGCTTAGGGGCATTCAATGAGCAGTTCTTC. Together with reference TRBV7-3 and TRBJ2-1, the CDR3 gives the full variable domain: GAGVSQTPSNKVTEKGKYVELRCDPISGHTALYWYRQSLGQGPEFLIYFQGTGAADDSGLPNDRFFAVRPEGSVSTLKIQRTERGDSAVYLCASSLGAFNEQFFGPGTRLTVL.

This clone appeared a single time. The chain combines TRBV28 with TRBJ2-7, with unresolved D. Germline V gene data show CDR1 as MDHEN and CDR2 as SYDVKM. Trimming stripped 4 bases from V and 4 bases from J, with 5 bases between. CDR3 size: 11 residues. The CDR3 DNA reads as TGTGCCAGCAGTTCACTTTACGAGCAGTACTTC. It translates to CASSSLYEQYF.

The chain uses TRBV28 and TRBJ2-1; 11 bases agree with TRBD2. V shed 4 bases, J shed 8 bases, and the junction held 10 bases outside the gene matches. This CDR3 spans 16 amino acids. Germline assignment: CDR1 MDHEN and CDR2 SYDVKM. CDR3 amino acids: CASSSPTSGSRYEQFF. The CDR3 DNA is TGTGCCAGCAGTTCCCCCACTAGCGGGAGTAGGTATGAGCAGTTCTTC.